This is a list of T cell receptor beta chains from one sample in a study of cytomegalovirus exposure and HLA in healthy donors. The repertoire was sequenced with immunoSEQ multiplex PCR; TCRdb's copy has only in-frame clones and lacks some. The sample consists of around 160,000 clones, roughly 75% of them appearing once. The sample was PBMCs. These receptors all come from a male donor in good health and CMV-seronegative. CDR3s include the opening cysteine and the closing phenylalanine or tryptophan. D genes are given only for firm matches. The listing skips clone size in some rows; elsewhere it reads once, few, many or a size class.

V	D	J	size	DNA	CDR3
TRBV27	-	TRBJ2-3	-	TGTGCCAGCAGTTTCCGGGGGGCCGACACAGATACGCAGTATTTT	CASSFRGADTDTQYF
TRBV9	-	TRBJ2-5	-	TGTGCCAGCAGCGTAGTGGGGGCAGGGGAGACCCAGTACTTC	CASSVVGAGETQYF
TRBV18	TRBD2	TRBJ2-2	-	TGTGCCAGCTCACCGGGGGGGTCCGACACCGGGGAGCTGTTTTTT	CASSPGGSDTGELFF
TRBV7-9	-	TRBJ2-4	-	TGTGCCAGCAGCTTAACGGGGGCCAAAAACATTCAGTACTTC	CASSLTGAKNIQYF
TRBV6-7	TRBD1	TRBJ2-5	-	TGTGCCAGCAGACCCTTCAGGGGGCGCTTGGAGACCCAGTACTTC	CASRPFRGRLETQYF
TRBV23-1	-	TRBJ1-5	-	TGCGCCAGCAGTCAATCGGGGCAGAGACCTCAGCCCCAGCATTTT	CASSQSGQRPQPQHF
TRBV7-2	TRBD1	TRBJ1-1	once	TGTGCCAGCAGCACGGACCACAGGGGCACTGAAGCTTTCTTT	CASSTDHRGTEAFF
TRBV19	-	TRBJ2-7	once	TGTGCCAGTAGTATAGGCGGGGGACAGGACCCCTACGAGCAGTACTTC	CASSIGGGQDPYEQYF
TRBV6-5	-	TRBJ2-5	-	TGTGCCAGCAGTTACTCGATGGGGGCAGAGACCCAGTACTTC	CASSYSMGAETQYF
TRBV9	-	TRBJ1-1	-	TGTGCCAGCAGCGTAGCTCCAGACACTGAAGCTTTCTTT	CASSVAPDTEAFF
TRBV27	-	TRBJ2-1	-	TGTGCCAGCAGTCGAGCGCCGGGGGATGAGCAGTTCTTC	CASSRAPGDEQFF
TRBV5-1	-	TRBJ2-7	-	TGCGCCAGCAGCGTTGGGGGCGGCAGGGGCTACGAGCAGTACTTC	CASSVGGGRGYEQYF
TRBV6-1	-	TRBJ1-3	-	TGTGCCAGCAGTGAGGACACCGGGGGAAACACCATATATTTT	CASSEDTGGNTIYF
TRBV29-1	-	TRBJ1-1	-	TGCAGCGTTGAATCAATCGGGGGTGGGGACACTGAAGCTTTCTTT	CSVESIGGGDTEAFF
TRBV11-2	TRBD1	TRBJ2-5	few	TGTGCCAGCAGCTCCTGGGGACAGGGGGTCGGAGAGACCCAGTACTTC	CASSSWGQGVGETQYF
TRBV6-5	-	TRBJ2-6	-	TGTGCCAGCAGTGCCAGCGTCTCTGGGGCCAACGTCCTGACTTTC	CASSASVSGANVLTF
TRBV5-6	-	TRBJ1-2	-	TGTGCCAGCAGCGCGGACATGGGGTACTATGGCTACACCTTC	CASSADMGYYGYTF
TRBV10-3	TRBD2	TRBJ2-7	-	TGTGCCATCAGTGGAAGGACTAGCGGTTACGAGCAGTACTTC	CAISGRTSGYEQYF
TRBV30	TRBD2	TRBJ2-2	-	TGTGCCTGGAGGCGACTAGCGGGAGACACCGGGGAGCTGTTTTTT	CAWRRLAGDTGELFF
TRBV2	-	TRBJ2-3	-	TGTGCCAGCTTATGGGGACGGCGGGGAGATACGCAGTATTTT	CASLWGRRGDTQYF
TRBV20-1	-	TRBJ1-5	-	TGCAGTGTCAGGGGCAATCAGCCCCAGCATTTT	CSVRGNQPQHF
TRBV7-2	-	TRBJ2-3	few	TGTGCCAGCAGCTTCACTAGTGCAGATACGCAGTATTTT	CASSFTSADTQYF
TRBV20-1	TRBD1	TRBJ2-7	-	TGCAGTGCAGTACAGGGGAACGAGCAGTACTTC	CSAVQGNEQYF
TRBV6-5	TRBD2	TRBJ2-5	-	TGTGCCAGCAGAGGACTAGCGGGAGAGGGGACCCAGTACTTC	CASRGLAGEGTQYF
TRBV6-5	TRBD1	TRBJ2-5	-	TGTGCCAGCAGTTACTCACCGACAGGGTATGGAGAGACCCAGTACTTC	CASSYSPTGYGETQYF
TRBV29-1	-	TRBJ2-1	few	TGCAGCGCCCGGGACACTTTATACAATGAGCAGTTCTTC	CSARDTLYNEQFF
TRBV15	-	TRBJ1-1	-	TGTGCCACCAGGTCCCCTTCCGAAGCTTTCTTT	CATRSPSEAFF
TRBV7-9	-	TRBJ1-1	few	TGTGCCAGCAGCTTCTCGGAGGGGCGCACTGAAGCTTTCTTT	CASSFSEGRTEAFF
TRBV7-9	-	TRBJ2-1	-	TGTGCCAGCAGTACTCGCGGGGTCCAAAGCGAGCAGTTCTTC	CASSTRGVQSEQFF
TRBV30	TRBD1	TRBJ2-1	-	TGTGCCTGGGGGACAGGGATGGGCAATGAGCAGTTCTTC	CAWGTGMGNEQFF
TRBV4-2	-	TRBJ1-1	-	TGTGCCAGCAGCCGCCCAAGACCCGGGGGAGGGGCTGAAGCTTTCTTT	CASSRPRPGGGAEAFF
TRBV28	TRBD2	TRBJ2-1	once	TGTGCCAGCAGCCACCTAGCGGGAGTTGTCAATGAGCAGTTCTTC	CASSHLAGVVNEQFF
TRBV5-5	TRBD1	TRBJ1-5	-	TGTGCCACCTCCCAGGACAGGGGTAGTCAGCCCCAGCATTTT	CATSQDRGSQPQHF
TRBV28	TRBD2	TRBJ2-3	-	TGTGCCAGCAGTTTTTGGCTAGCGGGACCAGATACGCAGTATTTT	CASSFWLAGPDTQYF
TRBV30	-	TRBJ2-2	-	TGTGCCTGGAGTGAAAGCGGGAACACCGGGGAGCTGTTTTTT	CAWSESGNTGELFF
TRBV4-1	-	TRBJ1-5	few	TGCGCCAGCAGCCAAAAGGGAGGTCAGCCCCAGCATTTT	CASSQKGGQPQHF
TRBV5-1	-	TRBJ2-5	-	TGCGCCAGCAGCTCCTTGGACAGACAAGAGACCCAGTACTTC	CASSSLDRQETQYF
TRBV14	TRBD1	TRBJ1-1	few	TGTGCCAGCAGCCAAGCGACAGGGGTCACAAGGGGCACTGAAGCTTTCTTT	CASSQATGVTRGTEAFF
TRBV12-5	TRBD1	TRBJ1-6	once	TGTGCTAGTGGTTCGGGGGACAGTCGTTCACCCCTCCACTTT	CASGSGDSRSPLHF
TRBV5-1	-	TRBJ2-7	-	TGCGCCAGCAGCTCTACTTCGACCTACGAGCAGTACTTC	CASSSTSTYEQYF
TRBV28	TRBD1	TRBJ2-7	-	TGTGCCAGCAGTCCACCACAGGGGGCCGCGGCCTACGAGCAGTACTTC	CASSPPQGAAAYEQYF
TRBV19	TRBD1	TRBJ1-4	-	TGTGCCAGTAGTAGGGGGGCAGGGGGCGAAAAACTGTTTTTT	CASSRGAGGEKLFF
TRBV7-2	-	TRBJ1-5	-	TGTGCCAGCAGCCCCCGGGGTGGCCCTCAGGGGCGCCAGCCCCAGCATTTT	CASSPRGGPQGRQPQHF
TRBV2	TRBD1	TRBJ2-2	-	TGTGCCAGCAGTGAAATCGGGACAGGGCTCACCGGGGAGCTGTTTTTT	CASSEIGTGLTGELFF
TRBV9	TRBD2	TRBJ2-2	-	TGTGCCAGCAGCGCGAGGGGAGGGGCCACCGGGGAGCTGTTTTTT	CASSARGGATGELFF
TRBV29-1	-	TRBJ2-3	-	TGCAGCGTATTCTTGACAGAAGCAGATACGCAGTATTTT	CSVFLTEADTQYF
TRBV10-3	TRBD1	TRBJ2-3	-	TGTGCCATCAGGGCACCAACAGGGGCAGATACGCAGTATTTT	CAIRAPTGADTQYF
TRBV6-5	-	TRBJ1-1	few	TGTGCCAGCAGCCCGGACGGGAGCACTGAAGCTTTCTTT	CASSPDGSTEAFF
TRBV11-2	TRBD2	TRBJ2-5	-	TGTGCCAGCAGCTTAACTAGCGGGCAAGAGACCCAGTACTTC	CASSLTSGQETQYF
TRBV9	-	TRBJ1-2	-	TGTGCCAGCAGCCCCCGAGTTGCTAACTATGGCTACACCTTC	CASSPRVANYGYTF
TRBV5-4	TRBD2	TRBJ2-1	-	TGTGCCAGCAGCTTTAAGTCCCTAGCGGGAGGGGGTGAGCAGTTCTTC	CASSFKSLAGGGEQFF
TRBV4-3	-	TRBJ1-3	-	TGCGCCAGCAGCCAGGGGGGGGGAAACACCATATATTTT	CASSQGGGNTIYF
TRBV18	TRBD2	TRBJ2-2	-	TGTGCCAGCTCAGAACTAGCGGGAACGAACACCGGGGAGCTGTTTTTT	CASSELAGTNTGELFF
TRBV11-3	-	TRBJ2-3	-	TGTGCCAGCAGCTCCACCGAACTAGGAGATACGCAGTATTTT	CASSSTELGDTQYF
TRBV6-5	-	TRBJ2-7	-	TGTGCCAGCAGTTACTCCGCCGGCGGCTACGAGCAGTACTTC	CASSYSAGGYEQYF
TRBV14	TRBD1	TRBJ1-2	-	TGTGCCAGCAGCCCGGGACAGGGGGCGCACGGCTACACCTTC	CASSPGQGAHGYTF
TRBV27	-	TRBJ2-1	-	TGTGCCAGCAGCTTCAATTCGGGGTCGGAGCAGTTCTTC	CASSFNSGSEQFF
TRBV5-1	-	TRBJ1-1	-	TGCGCCAGCAGCGTAATTAGCAACACTGAAGCTTTCTTT	CASSVISNTEAFF
TRBV5-1	-	TRBJ2-3	-	TGCGCCAGCAGCTTGACAGTTCTCCTCGGCACAGATACGCAGTATTTT	CASSLTVLLGTDTQYF